This passage covers 20 T cell receptor beta chains from one sample sequenced in a study of blood T cell repertoires in COVID-19. The protocol was immunoSEQ multiplex PCR, while the TCRdb copy is restricted to in-frame clones and leaves out a portion. The table shows some 98,000 clones, with roughly 82% occurring only once. Sequencing was carried out using peripheral blood. The receptors were sampled from a man aged 65 to 79 with active or convalescent COVID-19.

This clone was counted a single time. The chain couples TRBV7-9 to TRBJ2-5; 8 bases fit TRBD1. Looked up from germline, CDR1 is SEHNR and CDR2 is FQNEAQ (reference sequence). Trimming removed 5 bases from V and 5 bases from J; junction bases left unmatched: 1. This CDR3 has 12 amino acids. Written as DNA, the CDR3 is TGTGCCAGCAGCCGGGACAGGGAGACCCAGTACTTC. Residues: CASSRDRETQYF.

This chain uses TRBV7-9 with TRBJ2-7, with D tentatively TRBD2 (6 bases). CDR1 SEHNR and CDR2 FQNEAQ come from the germline V gene (reference sequence). The length of the CDR3 is 13 residues. Trimming removed 4 bases at V and 7 bases at J, with 14 bases between. DNA for the CDR3: TGTGCCAGCAGCTCACCGGGTGCGGGAGAGCAGTACTTC. Translation: CASSSPGAGEQYF.

This chain connects TRBV20-1 to TRBJ2-7; 8 bases match TRBD1. V shed 6 bases, J shed 6 bases, and the junction held 4 bases outside the gene matches. CDR3 length: 11 residues. From germline, CDR1 is DFQATT and CDR2 SNEGSKA (reference sequence). CDR3 loop: CSAPRGREQYF. CDR3 coding DNA: TGCAGTGCGCCCAGGGGGCGCGAGCAGTACTTC.

The rearrangement joins TRBV29-1 to TRBJ2-7; 8 positions match TRBD1. This CDR3 is built from 13 residues. In germline, CDR1 is SQVTM, CDR2 ANQGSEA. The V segment lost 6 bases and the J segment 7 bases; nucleotides outside the gene matches: 11. The CDR3 DNA sequence: TGCAGCGTACGGACAGGGCTCCGCGGGGAGCAGTACTTC. Its protein is CSVRTGLRGEQYF.

V is TRBV10-1 and J is TRBJ2-5, with D uncertain. V was clipped by 4 bases and J by 2 bases, with 8 bases between them. Germline-derived CDR1 and CDR2 are WNHNN and SYGVQD (reference sequence). The CDR3 sequence is 13 residues long. The CDR3 DNA follows: TGCGCCAGCAGTGTGTCAGCTCAAGAGACCCAGTACTTC. Translation gives CASSVSAQETQYF.

The gene calls are TRBV7-2 and TRBJ2-1, with TRBD2 matching 9 bases. The CDR3 spans 15 residues. The V gene's germline CDR1 is SGHTA and CDR2 FQGNSA. V gave up 4 bases and J gave up 9 bases; unmatched junction bases: 10. This CDR3 reads CASSSNQRGAGEQFF. DNA for the CDR3: TGTGCCAGCAGCTCCAACCAGCGGGGGGCGGGTGAGCAGTTCTTC.

This clone was counted once. The CDR3 bases are TGCGCCAGCAGCGCCGACCCCGGGACAGCCTATGGCTACACCTTC. This gives the protein CASSADPGTAYGYTF. The rearrangement uses TRBV5-1 and TRBJ1-2, with 7 bases that match TRBD1. With V trimmed by 4 bases and J by 4 bases, 10 bases remained unmatched. CDR1 is SGHRS and CDR2 is YFSETQ in the germline V gene. The CDR3 has 15 residues.

CDR3 in DNA: TGTGCCTGGAGTGTCCCAGGGTGGGTGAACACTGAAGCTTTCTTT. This translates into CAWSVPGWVNTEAFF. This chain uses TRBV30 with TRBJ1-1, with D tentatively TRBD1 (5 bases). V was trimmed by 0 bases and J by 0 bases, leaving 11 bases between them. The CDR3 is made up of 15 amino acids. Germline loops: CDR1 GTSNPN, CDR2 SVGIG (reference sequence).

The rearrangement joins TRBV18 to TRBJ2-7; tentatively, D is TRBD2 (6 bases). The germline V and J ends were trimmed by 0 bases and 3 bases, with 12 bases remaining between them. The CDR3 has 15 amino acids. Germline CDR1 KGHSH, CDR2 LQKENI. CDR3 bases: TGTGCCAGCTCACCACCGGGCTCGCGGGGCTACGAGCAGTACTTC. It codes for CASSPPGSRGYEQYF. Complete variable domain (other parts from reference TRBV18 and TRBJ2-7): NAGVMQNPRHLVRRRGQEARLRCSPMKGHSHVYWYRQLPEEGLKFMVYLQKENIIDESGMPKERFSAEFPKEGPSILRIQQVVRGDSAAYFCASSPPGSRGYEQYFGPGTRLTVT.

The chain carries TRBV10-3 and TRBJ2-7; TRBD1 might be the D (5 bases). From germline, CDR1 is ENHRY and CDR2 SYGVKD. Trimming shortened V by 3 bases and J by 2 bases, and 5 bases separated the two germline ends. The CDR3 length is 12 residues. The chain's CDR3 is CAISDRAYEQYF. In nucleotides, the CDR3 is TGTGCCATCAGTGACAGGGCCTACGAGCAGTACTTC.

This clone has only one observation. V and J are TRBV18 and TRBJ2-3, with D perhaps TRBD1 (6 bases). Trimming took off 3 bases at V and 5 bases at J, with 18 bases between the two ends. The CDR3 contains 16 residues. Germline V gene sequence: CDR1 KGHSH, CDR2 LQKENI. This chain's CDR3 is CASSPDQSRRGDTQYF. The CDR3 DNA is TGTGCCAGCTCACCGGATCAGTCCCGCAGGGGAGATACGCAGTATTTT.

The chain joins TRBV5-8 to TRBJ1-2, with 7 bases fitting TRBD1. Unmatched junction bases numbered 5, after V lost 3 bases and J lost 3 bases. This CDR3 is built from 14 residues. Per the germline V gene, CDR1 is SGHTS and CDR2 is YDEGEE. CDR3 nucleotides: TGTGCCAGCAGCTATCTAACAGGGGACTATGGCTACACCTTC. Its translation is CASSYLTGDYGYTF.

V gene TRBV3-1 (or the pseudogene TRBV3-2) combines with J gene TRBJ1-2; no firm D call. V was clipped by 4 bases and J by 3 bases, with 6 bases between them. This CDR3 comprises 12 residues. CDR1 LGHDT and CDR2 YNNKEL come from the germline V gene (reference sequence). In DNA, the CDR3 is TGTGCCAGCAGCCCAGGTTACTATGGCTACACCTTC. Protein: CASSPGYYGYTF.

The chain links TRBV5-4 to TRBJ2-1; 11 nucleotides agree with TRBD2. Germline V gene lookup returns CDR1 SGHNT and CDR2 YYREEE (reference sequence). There are 15 residues in the CDR3. With V trimmed by 5 bases and J by 4 bases, 5 bases remained unmatched. The CDR3 sequence is CASSLSGGAYNEQFF. CDR3 nucleotides: TGTGCCAGCAGTCTTAGCGGGGGGGCTTACAATGAGCAGTTCTTC.

The chain links TRBV6-5 to TRBJ2-7, with 10 bases lining up with TRBD1. Germline V gene sequence: CDR1 MNHEY, CDR2 SVGAGI. The CDR3 sequence is 15 residues long. V lost 5 bases to trimming and J lost 3 bases; unmatched junction nucleotides: 7. CDR3 sequence reads: CASSNRDRGVYEQYF. For the CDR3, the DNA is TGTGCCAGCAGTAACCGGGACAGGGGAGTCTACGAGCAGTACTTC.

This clone was seen more than once but under ten times. The chain carries TRBV4-2 and TRBJ2-2, with 8 positions matching TRBD2. Germline V CDR1 and CDR2: LGHNA, YNFKEQ. This CDR3 has 18 residues. The V gene end was trimmed by 4 bases and the J gene end by 2 bases; junction bases not matched to a gene: 12. The CDR3 sequence is CASSPFGAGGTNTGELFF. The CDR3 DNA follows: TGTGCCAGCAGCCCATTCGGGGCGGGGGGCACCAACACCGGGGAGCTGTTTTTT.

The chain carries TRBV29-1 and TRBJ2-5; maybe TRBD1 (5 bases). CDR1 is SQVTM and CDR2 is ANQGSEA in the germline V gene. Between the trimmed V and J ends, which lost 3 bases and 3 bases, there was a span of 14 bases. This CDR3 contains 14 residues. The CDR3 DNA reads TGCAGCGTTGACAGGTCCCTAGGGGAAGAGACCCAGTACTTC. It encodes CSVDRSLGEETQYF.

This chain uses TRBV7-6 with TRBJ2-7, with TRBD1 matching over 9 bases. The CDR3 has 15 amino acids. V shed 5 bases, J shed 1 base, and the junction held 6 bases outside the gene matches. The V gene's germline CDR1 is SGHVS and CDR2 FNYEAQ. The CDR3 coding sequence is TGTGCCAGCAGCACCGGGACAGGGTTTTCCTACGAGCAGTACTTC. This gives the protein CASSTGTGFSYEQYF.

The rearrangement joins TRBV5-4 to TRBJ2-3; a weak D match, TRBD1 (7 bases). Germline CDR1 SGHNT, CDR2 YYREEE (reference sequence). The CDR3 sequence is 14 residues long. Trimming stripped 3 bases from V and 2 bases from J, with 10 bases between. The CDR3 here is CASSSGGHTDTQYF. CDR3 DNA: TGTGCCAGCAGCTCAGGGGGGCACACAGATACGCAGTATTTT. Full variable domain (rest looked up from reference TRBV5-4 and TRBJ2-3): ETGVTQSPTHLIKTRGQQVTLRCSSQSGHNTVSWYQQALGQGPQFIFQYYREEENGRGNFPPRFSGLQFPNYSSELNVNALELDDSALYLCASSSGGHTDTQYFGPGTRLTVL.

The table lists this clone with a few counts. This chain links TRBV6-2 or TRBV6-3 with TRBJ2-1; tentatively, D is TRBD1 (6 bases). Trimming shortened V by 2 bases and J by 8 bases, and 13 bases separated the two germline ends. Germline assignment: CDR1 MNHEY and CDR2 SVGEGT. The CDR3 is 14 amino acids. CDR3 protein: CASSYVAGADEQFF. As DNA, the CDR3 is TGTGCCAGCAGTTACGTCGCAGGGGCCGATGAGCAGTTCTTC.